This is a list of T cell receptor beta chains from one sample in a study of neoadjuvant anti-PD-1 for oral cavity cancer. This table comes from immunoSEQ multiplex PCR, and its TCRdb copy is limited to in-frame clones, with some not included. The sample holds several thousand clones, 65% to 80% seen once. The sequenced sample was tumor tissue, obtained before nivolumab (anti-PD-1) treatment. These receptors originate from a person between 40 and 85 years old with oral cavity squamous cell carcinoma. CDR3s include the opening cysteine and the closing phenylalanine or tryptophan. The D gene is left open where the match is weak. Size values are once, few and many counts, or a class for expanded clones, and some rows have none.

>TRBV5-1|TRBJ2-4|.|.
TGCGCCAGCAGCTTTGCCTCCGACAGGACCAAAAACATTCAGTACTTC
CASSFASDRTKNIQYF
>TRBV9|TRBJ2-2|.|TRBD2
TGTGCCAGCAGCGCATGGATGGGGGGGACGAACACCGGGGAGCTGTTTTTT
CASSAWMGGTNTGELFF
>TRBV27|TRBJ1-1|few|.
TGTGCCAGCAGTCGAACAGGGTACGGCACTGAAGCTTTCTTT
CASSRTGYGTEAFF
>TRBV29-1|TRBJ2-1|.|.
TGCAGCGTTGATGTACAGAACTACAATGAGCAGTTCTTC
CSVDVQNYNEQFF
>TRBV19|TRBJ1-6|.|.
TGTGCCAGTAGTATTTGGGGGTTATTGGATTCACCCCTCCACTTT
CASSIWGLLDSPLHF
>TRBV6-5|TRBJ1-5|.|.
TGTGCCAGCAGTTCCTGGTTTGGTCAGCCCCAGCATTTT
CASSSWFGQPQHF
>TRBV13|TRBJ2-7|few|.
TGTGCCAGCAGCAAAACAGGGATGACCTACGAGCAGTACTTC
CASSKTGMTYEQYF
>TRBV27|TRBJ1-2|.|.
TGTGCCAGCAGTTTCCGGGGGCTCTATGGCTACACCTTC
CASSFRGLYGYTF
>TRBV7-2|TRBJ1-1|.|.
TGTGCCAGCAGCCCCGCATTGAACACTGAAGCTTTCTTT
CASSPALNTEAFF
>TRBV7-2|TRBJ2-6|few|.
TGTGCCAGCAGCTCGGGTCCTTCCTCTGGGGCCAACGTCCTGACTTTC
CASSSGPSSGANVLTF
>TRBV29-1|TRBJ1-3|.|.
TGCAGCGTTGAGGACAGCTCTGGAAACACCATATATTTT
CSVEDSSGNTIYF
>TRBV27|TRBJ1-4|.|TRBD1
TGTGCCAGCAGTTTGAAAGGGGGCAGGAGCCGACTGTTTTTT
CASSLKGGRSRLFF
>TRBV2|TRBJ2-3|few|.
TGTGCCAGCATTGAAATGGCTGGGGATACGCAGTATTTT
CASIEMAGDTQYF
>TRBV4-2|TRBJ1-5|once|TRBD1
TGTGCCAGCAGCCAAGACCCCGGACAGGGGATCAATCAGCCCCAGCATTTT
CASSQDPGQGINQPQHF
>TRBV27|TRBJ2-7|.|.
TGTGCCAGCAGTTTTTACGGGGGCACCTACGAGCAGTACTTC
CASSFYGGTYEQYF
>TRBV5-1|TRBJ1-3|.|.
TGCGCCAGCAGCTTGGTAGGGGGGCTTGGAAACACCATATATTTT
CASSLVGGLGNTIYF
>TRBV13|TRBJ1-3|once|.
TGTGCCAGCAGCTTCACAGCCACCACAGGGTCGGGAAACACCATATATTTT
CASSFTATTGSGNTIYF
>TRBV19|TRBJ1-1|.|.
TGTGCCAGTAGTATCGCCGAGGGCACTGAAGCTTTCTTT
CASSIAEGTEAFF